Following are 3 T cell receptor beta chains from one sample sequenced in a study of cytomegalovirus exposure and HLA in healthy donors. 13 Jbeta primers and 60 Vbeta primers were used for the PCR. TCRdb keeps only in-frame clones here, not all; method: immunoSEQ multiplex PCR. The sample gives hundreds of thousands of clones, less than 85% of which show up once; about 0.63% is in the top ten. Input material: PBMCs. The receptors derive from a man aged 18 to 35 in good health and CMV-seronegative.

J is TRBJ2-3 and V is TRBV19, with D perhaps TRBD2 (5 bases). Per germline, CDR1 LNHDA and CDR2 SQIVND (reference sequence). The ends were cut back, 7 bases at V and 0 bases at J, with 17 bases in the middle. This CDR3 is built from 16 residues. The chain's CDR3 is CASTYRGRGSTDTQYF. The CDR3 nucleotides read TGTGCCAGTACCTATCGCGGGCGTGGTAGCACAGATACGCAGTATTTT.

This clone was picked up one time. The V gene is TRBV6-5, the J gene TRBJ1-3, with unresolved D. V dropped 8 bases and J dropped 7 bases, with 21 bases sitting between them. This CDR3 is built from 15 residues. Per the germline V gene, CDR1 is MNHEY and CDR2 is SVGAGI. The CDR3, as DNA: TGTGCCAGCCGAACGGGGAGGGTGTTGGACAACACCATATATTTT. Residues: CASRTGRVLDNTIYF.

The chain joins TRBV7-8 to TRBJ2-2, with D uncertain. V lost 0 bases to trimming and J lost 5 bases, with 7 bases between them. Germline CDR1 reads SGHVS; CDR2 reads FQNEAQ. The CDR3 is 14 residues long. The DNA of the CDR3 is TGTGCCAGCAGCTTAGCGGCAGGTACCGGGGAGCTGTTTTTT. Encoded protein: CASSLAAGTGELFF.